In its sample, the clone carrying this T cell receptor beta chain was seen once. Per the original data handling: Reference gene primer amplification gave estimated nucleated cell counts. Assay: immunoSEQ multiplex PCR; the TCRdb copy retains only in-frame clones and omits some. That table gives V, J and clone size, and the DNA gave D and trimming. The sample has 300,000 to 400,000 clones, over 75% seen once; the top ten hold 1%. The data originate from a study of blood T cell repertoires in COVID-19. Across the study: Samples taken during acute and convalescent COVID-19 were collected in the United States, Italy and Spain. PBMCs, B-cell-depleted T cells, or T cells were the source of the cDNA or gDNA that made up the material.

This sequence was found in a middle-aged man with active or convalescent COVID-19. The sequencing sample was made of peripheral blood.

The CDR3 is CASSESAGVNEQFF. The CDR3 DNA reads TGCGCCAGCAGTGAGTCCGCGGGTGTCAATGAGCAGTTCTTC. The V gene is TRBV10-1, the J gene TRBJ2-1; D perhaps matches TRBD2 (5 bases). The CDR3 covers 14 residues. Deletions cut 0 bases from V and 6 bases from J, with 9 bases between. CDR1 and CDR2 from the germline V gene are WNHNN and SYGVQD (reference sequence).